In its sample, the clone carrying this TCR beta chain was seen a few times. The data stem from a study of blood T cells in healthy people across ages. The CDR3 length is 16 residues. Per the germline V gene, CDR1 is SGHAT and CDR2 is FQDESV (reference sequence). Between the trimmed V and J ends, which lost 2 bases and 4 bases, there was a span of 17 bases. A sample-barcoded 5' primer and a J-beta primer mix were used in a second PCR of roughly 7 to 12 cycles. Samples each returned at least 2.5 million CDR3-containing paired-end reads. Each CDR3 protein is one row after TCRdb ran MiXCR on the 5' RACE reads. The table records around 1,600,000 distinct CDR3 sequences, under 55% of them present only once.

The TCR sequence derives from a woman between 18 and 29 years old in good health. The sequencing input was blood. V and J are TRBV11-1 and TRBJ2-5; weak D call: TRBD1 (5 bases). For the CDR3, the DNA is TGTGCCAGCAGCTTAACTCCAAGGGGCCCTGGAGAGACCCAGTACTTC. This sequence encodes CASSLTPRGPGETQYF.